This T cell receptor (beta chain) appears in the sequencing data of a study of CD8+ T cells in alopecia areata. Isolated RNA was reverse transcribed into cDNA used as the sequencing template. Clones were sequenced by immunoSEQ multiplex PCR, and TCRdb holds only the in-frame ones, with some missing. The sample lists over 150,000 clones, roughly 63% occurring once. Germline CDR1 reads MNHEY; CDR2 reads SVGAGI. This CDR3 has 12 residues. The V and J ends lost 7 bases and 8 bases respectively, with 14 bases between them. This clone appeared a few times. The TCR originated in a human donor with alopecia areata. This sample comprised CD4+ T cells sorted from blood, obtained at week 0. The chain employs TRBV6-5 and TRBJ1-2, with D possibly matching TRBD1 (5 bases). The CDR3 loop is CASIRGGEGYTF. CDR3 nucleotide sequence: TGTGCCAGCATCCGGGGGGGAGAGGGCTACACCTTC.